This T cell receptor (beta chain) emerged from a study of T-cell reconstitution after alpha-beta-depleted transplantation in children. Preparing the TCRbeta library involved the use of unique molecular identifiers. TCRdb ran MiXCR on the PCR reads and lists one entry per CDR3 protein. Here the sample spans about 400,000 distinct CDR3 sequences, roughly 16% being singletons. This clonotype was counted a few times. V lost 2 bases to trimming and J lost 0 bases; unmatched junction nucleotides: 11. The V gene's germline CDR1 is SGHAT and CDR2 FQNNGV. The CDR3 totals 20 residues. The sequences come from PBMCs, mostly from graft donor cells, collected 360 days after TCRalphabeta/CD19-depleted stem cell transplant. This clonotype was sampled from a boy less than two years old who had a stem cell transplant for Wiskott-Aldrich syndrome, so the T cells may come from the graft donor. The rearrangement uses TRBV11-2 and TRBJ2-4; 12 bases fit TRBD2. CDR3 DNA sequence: TGTGCCAGCAGCTTACAGCCGCCTAGCGGGAGGGCGATAGCCAAAAACATTCAGTACTTC. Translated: CASSLQPPSGRAIAKNIQYF.